The subject of this entry is one TCR beta chain. This entry comes from a study of radiotherapy plus CTLA-4 blockade in lung cancer. This table comes from immunoSEQ multiplex PCR, and its TCRdb copy is limited to in-frame clones, with some not included. Of 45,000 to 60,000 clones in the sample, 77% were seen once. Unmatched junction bases numbered 0, after V lost 2 bases and J lost 1 base. Germline CDR1 LNHDA, CDR2 SQIVND (reference sequence). The CDR3 length is 15 residues. The sample here was peripheral blood, taken from a patient treated with radiotherapy plus ipilimumab. This clonotype was sampled from a human donor with non-small cell lung cancer whose response to radiotherapy plus ipilimumab could not be evaluated. The chain links TRBV19 to TRBJ2-1; the match to TRBD2 covers 9 bases. CDR3 nucleotide sequence: TGTGCCAGTAGTATAAGCGGGGGGTCCTACAATGAGCAGTTCTTC. Translating gives CASSISGGSYNEQFF.